The text below deals with one TCR beta chain. Its target is not known. TCRdb re-called the 5' RACE reads with MiXCR, one entry per CDR3 protein. The table includes roughly 620,000 distinct CDR3 sequences, under 20% detected once. This entry belongs to a study of T-cell memory formation after mild COVID-19. The CDR3 is 14 amino acids. Germline CDR1 reads MNHEY; CDR2 reads SVGAGI. V lost 2 bases to trimming and J lost 7 bases, with 12 bases between them. General study points: Nothing showed for sure that second-wave clones peaking on day 37 were SARS-CoV-2 specific.

The clonotype originates from an adult woman who had mild COVID-19 (a few samples of this study predate the infection). Cell type and time point are not known. Sequenced material: PBMCs or a T cell subset sorted from them (not recorded which). The chain combines TRBV6-5 with TRBJ1-5; D gene uncertain. This CDR3 reads CASSYVQSGQPQHF. The CDR3 DNA follows: TGTGCCAGCAGTTACGTCCAGTCAGGCCAGCCCCAGCATTTT.